A single sample gave rise to the 26 T cell receptor beta chains below, sequenced in a study of shared clonotypes between healthy human individuals (dated by TCRdb to 2019 to 2021). Library method: the immunoSEQ multiplex PCR assay. The immuneACCESS repertoire file appears here via TCRdb, limited to in-frame rearrangements. These files lack a portion of the clones; in checked studies, under half of the deficit traces to unresolved V genes, and the cause of the others is not known. For this sample the table gives about 2.4 million clones, of which roughly 93% were detected only once. The ten most abundant clones make up 0.36% of the sample. The sequenced sample consisted of naive CD4+ T cells from PBMCs. The cell subset or site label here, explained by the study, means: CD45RA+ positively selected. Every receptor here comes from a man in his late teens or twenties in good health. Some clones in this sample may be carry-over from other donors' samples.

The chain joins TRBV25-1 to TRBJ1-3; 8 bases align to TRBD1. Germline CDR1 and CDR2: MGHDK and SYGVNS. The CDR3 totals 14 residues. Trimming cost V 7 bases and J 1 base; bases outside gene matches: 3. The CDR3 region is CASNGQGSGNTIYF. CDR3 nucleotide sequence: TGTGCCAGCAACGGACAGGGATCTGGAAACACCATATATTTT.

This chain links TRBV6-5 with TRBJ2-4; maybe TRBD1 (6 bases). Trimming removed 4 bases at V and 3 bases at J, with 16 bases between. CDR1 is MNHEY, CDR2 SVGAGI, per germline. The CDR3 consists of 16 residues. CDR3: CASSSAPGQSKNIQYF. DNA for the CDR3: TGTGCCAGCAGTTCCGCACCAGGACAGAGCAAAAACATTCAGTACTTC.

In the case of this clone: This sample includes further DNA sequences coding for the same CDR3. The rearrangement links TRBV5-1 to TRBJ2-3; D ambiguous. Germline V lookup: CDR1 SGHRS, CDR2 YFSETQ. Trimming removed 2 bases at V and 1 base at J, with 5 bases between. CDR3 length equals 13 residues. The chain's CDR3 is CASSFSGTDTQYF. CDR3 nucleotides: TGCGCCAGCAGCTTCTCTGGCACAGATACGCAGTATTTT.

The genes are TRBV2 and TRBJ2-7, with D perhaps matching TRBD2 (5 bases). The germline V gene encodes CDR1 SNHLY and CDR2 FYNNEI. Trimming left V 5 bases short and J 2 bases short, with 7 bases between. The CDR3 sequence is 12 residues long. CDR3 nucleotide sequence: TGTGCCAGCAGTCCCGGGGCCTACGAGCAGTACTTC. Encoded protein: CASSPGAYEQYF. Filled out from reference TRBV2 and TRBJ2-7, the complete variable domain reads EPEVTQTPSHQVTQMGQEVILRCVPISNHLYFYWYRQILGQKVEFLVSFYNNEISEKSEIFDDQFSVERPDGSNFTLKIRSTKLEDSAMYFCASSPGAYEQYFGPGTRLTVT.

This sequence joins TRBV28 and TRBJ2-7, with a weak D call TRBD1 (6 bases). Germline CDR1 and CDR2: MDHEN and SYDVKM. The CDR3 extends over 13 amino acids. V was trimmed by 5 bases and J by 5 bases, leaving 13 bases between them. The CDR3 DNA reads as TGTGCCAGCAGTCTGAGGGGGAAAGACGAGCAGTACTTC. Its translation is CASSLRGKDEQYF.

The genes are TRBV2 and TRBJ2-5, with 8 bases identical to TRBD1. The CDR3 runs to 14 residues. In germline, CDR1 is SNHLY, CDR2 FYNNEI. With 2 bases clipped from V and 3 bases from J, the junction kept 2 bases outside the gene matches. CDR3 DNA: TGTGCCAGCAGTGAAAGGACAGGGAAAGAGACCCAGTACTTC. Protein: CASSERTGKETQYF.

The V call is TRBV28, the J call TRBJ2-3; TRBD1 is a possible D gene (6 bases). The V end lost 8 bases, the J end lost 4 bases, and 25 bases lay between the germline ends. This CDR3 is built from 17 residues. Germline loops: CDR1 MDHEN, CDR2 SYDVKM. The CDR3 nucleotides read TGTGCCAGCGGGACCCCGCCCGGGACAATCTGGCCAGATACGCAGTATTTT. This gives the protein CASGTPPGTIWPDTQYF.

This chain uses TRBV9 with TRBJ2-1, with a possible D match to TRBD2 (6 bases). V was shortened by 3 bases and J by 0 bases, with 16 bases between the two germline ends. The CDR3 runs to 17 residues. Looked up from germline, CDR1 is SGDLS and CDR2 is YYNGEE. The CDR3 region has the DNA TGTGCCAGCAGCGGATCCGCGGGGTGGGGCTCCTACAATGAGCAGTTCTTC. It specifies CASSGSAGWGSYNEQFF.

The chain is built from TRBV9 and TRBJ2-7; D perhaps matches TRBD1 (6 bases). Deletions cut 0 bases from V and 6 bases from J, with 10 bases between. The CDR3 spans 13 residues. CDR1 and CDR2 (germline): SGDLS, YYNGEE. Written as DNA, the CDR3 is TGTGCCAGCAGCGTAGGGGGGCACTCCGAGCAGTACTTC. Translation gives CASSVGGHSEQYF.

The chain links TRBV30 to TRBJ1-1; 10 bases match TRBD1. Losses at the gene ends were 3 bases for V and 6 bases for J; bases not matched to a gene: 10. This CDR3 is built from 15 residues. The germline gives CDR1 GTSNPN, CDR2 SVGIG (reference sequence). CDR3 in amino acids: CAWRERTGGTPEAFF. The CDR3 coding sequence is TGTGCCTGGAGAGAAAGGACAGGGGGAACCCCTGAAGCTTTCTTT.

V usage is TRBV28 and J usage is TRBJ1-2; tentative D call: TRBD1 (5 bases). There are 13 residues in the CDR3. The germline gives CDR1 MDHEN, CDR2 SYDVKM. V lost 5 bases and J 5 bases, leaving 12 bases between the germline ends. CDR3: CASSPTDRYGYTF. DNA of the CDR3: TGTGCCAGCAGTCCAACCGACAGATATGGCTACACCTTC.

This clone has a single count. CDR3 loop: CASSLLPGTTYSYNEQFF. In DNA form, the CDR3 reads TGTGCCAGCAGCTTACTGCCCGGGACTACCTACTCCTACAATGAGCAGTTCTTC. The chain carries TRBV7-2 and TRBJ2-1, with 7 bases aligning to TRBD2. V shed 2 bases and J 0 bases; nucleotides not matched to a gene: 10. The germline V gene encodes CDR1 SGHTA and CDR2 FQGNSA. The CDR3 loop spans 18 amino acids.

J is TRBJ2-7 and V is TRBV28, with 9 bases lining up with TRBD2. Germline loops: CDR1 MDHEN, CDR2 SYDVKM. This CDR3 is built from 15 residues. V was clipped by 5 bases and J by 1 base; unmatched bases: 6. In DNA, the CDR3 is TGTGCCAGCAGTCCCATCACTAGCGGGTCCTACGAGCAGTACTTC. Translation: CASSPITSGSYEQYF.

The chain couples TRBV21-1 to TRBJ1-2. TRBV21-1 is termed a pseudogene. This CDR3 spans 16 amino acids. CDR3 residues: CASSTNPPGINYGYTF. For the CDR3, the DNA is TGTGCCAGCAGTACCAACCCCCCGGGGATTAACTATGGCTACACCTTC.

This rearrangement joins TRBV5-6 to TRBJ1-4; D gene uncertain. The CDR3 is made up of 16 amino acids. Germline CDR1 and CDR2: SGHDT and YYEEEE. V was pared by 0 bases and J by 0 bases, with 9 bases between. The CDR3 sequence: CASSLVGQTTNEKLFF. In nucleotides, the CDR3 is TGTGCCAGCAGCTTGGTTGGCCAGACAACTAATGAAAAACTGTTTTTT.

The chain joins TRBV6-5 to TRBJ1-5; the match to TRBD1 covers 8 bases. Germline lookup yields CDR1 MNHEY and CDR2 SVGAGI. There are 15 residues in the CDR3. V lost 5 bases and J lost 7; bases outside the gene matches: 10. The CDR3 DNA follows: TGTGCCAGCAGTCCTAACAGGGGGTACAACCAGCCCCAGCATTTT. It codes for CASSPNRGYNQPQHF.

In the case of this clone: Other nucleotide sequences from this sample produce the same CDR3. CDR3: CASSPKGLAGGTDTQYF. The CDR3 nucleotides read TGTGCCAGCAGCCCAAAGGGACTAGCGGGAGGAACAGATACGCAGTATTTT. This chain connects TRBV7-3 to TRBJ2-3; 15 positions match TRBD2. V trimming: 5 bases; J trimming: 3 bases; junction bases outside the gene matches: 6. This CDR3 spans 17 amino acids. CDR1 SGHTA and CDR2 FQGTGA come from the germline V gene.

The rearrangement joins TRBV10-3 to TRBJ2-5; weak D call: TRBD2 (6 bases). Trimming removed 10 bases at V and 4 bases at J, with 31 bases between. This CDR3 region has 18 residues. Germline CDR1 and CDR2: ENHRY and SYGVKD. CDR3 protein: CANGNREASVGRGETQYF. As DNA, the CDR3 is TGTGCCAACGGAAACCGGGAAGCTAGCGTCGGAAGAGGAGAGACCCAGTACTTC.

The V call is TRBV10-1, the J call TRBJ1-2; D gene uncertain. V lost 2 bases and J lost 4, with 8 bases in between. The germline CDR1 and CDR2 sequences are WNHNN and SYGVQD (reference sequence). The CDR3 has 13 residues. The DNA for the CDR3 is TGCGCCAGCAGTGAGGGGCAGCCCTATGGCTACACCTTC. It is translated as CASSEGQPYGYTF.

The chain is built from TRBV5-4 and TRBJ2-7; tentative D call: TRBD2 (5 bases). The CDR3 runs 14 residues. V lost 2 bases and J 2 bases, leaving 11 bases between the germline ends. Germline CDR1 is SGHNT and CDR2 is YYREEE (reference sequence). CDR3 region: CASSLGREPYEQYF. As DNA, the CDR3 is TGTGCCAGCAGCTTAGGACGGGAACCCTACGAGCAGTACTTC.

The V gene is TRBV7-8, the J gene TRBJ2-7, with D possibly TRBD1 on 6 matching bases. CDR3 length: 17 amino acids. V was pared by 1 base and J by 2 bases, with 18 bases between. Germline loops: CDR1 SGHVS, CDR2 FQNEAQ. Here the CDR3 DNA reads TGTGCCAGCAGCTTAGTTCGGTTTGGGACAAGAACCTACGAGCAGTACTTC. The encoded protein is CASSLVRFGTRTYEQYF.

The chain joins TRBV5-1 to TRBJ1-4; D is ambiguous. The germline V gene has CDR1 SGHRS and CDR2 YFSETQ. Trimming shortened V by 1 base and J by 5 bases, and 15 bases separated the two germline ends. The CDR3 totals 16 residues. CDR3 loop: CASSLLPGRTNEKLFF. Here the CDR3 DNA reads TGCGCCAGCAGCTTGTTGCCGGGCAGAACAAATGAAAAACTGTTTTTT.

On this clone: Other DNA sequences in this sample translate to the same CDR3. This chain links TRBV29-1 with TRBJ2-3; D is undetermined. The CDR3 loop spans 12 amino acids. V gave up 3 bases and J gave up 2 bases, with 6 bases separating them. Germline CDR1 and CDR2: SQVTM and ANQGSEA. The CDR3 sequence: CSVDPSTDTQYF. The CDR3 DNA sequence: TGCAGCGTTGATCCCTCCACAGATACGCAGTATTTT.

This clone was found once. Other DNA sequences from this sample encode an identical CDR3 as well. The chain carries TRBV7-9 and TRBJ2-1; TRBD2 matches 11 bases. The junction had 3 bases not matched to a gene; V was cut back by 3 bases and J by 5 bases. Germline V CDR1 and CDR2: SEHNR, FQNEAQ (reference sequence). There are 15 residues in the CDR3. In DNA, the CDR3 is TGTGCCAGCAGCTTGGGGACTAGCGGTAACAATGAGCAGTTCTTC. It yields the protein CASSLGTSGNNEQFF.

The chain links TRBV5-1 to TRBJ2-7, with 10 bases that match TRBD1. Germline-derived CDR1 and CDR2 are SGHRS and YFSETQ. The CDR3 spans 19 residues. The V segment lost 2 bases and the J segment 0 bases; nucleotides outside the gene matches: 14. The CDR3 region is CASSFVWGQGLDGSYEQYF. The CDR3 DNA sequence: TGCGCCAGCAGCTTCGTATGGGGACAGGGGCTGGACGGCTCCTACGAGCAGTACTTC.

This chain uses TRBV11-2 with TRBJ2-5; D unresolved. The CDR3 runs 14 residues. Germline-derived CDR1 and CDR2 are SGHAT and FQNNGV. Trimming cost V 1 base and J 0 bases, with 6 bases left between them. Here the CDR3 reads CASSLALYQETQYF. DNA for the CDR3: TGTGCCAGCAGCTTAGCTCTGTACCAAGAGACCCAGTACTTC.